This T cell receptor beta chain was found in a study of vaccination effects on CD4 cells after COVID-19. Concerning this clone itself: Its antigen is not identified.

Pools of viral peptides were used by the ViraFEST assay to expand antigen-specific CD4+ T cells ahead of sequencing. Following 10 days of culture, CD4+ T cells were isolated. Vaccine recipients had no previous SARS-CoV-2 infection; their nucleocapsid antibodies were negative. From germline, CDR1 is SGHTA and CDR2 FQGNSA. J lost 5 bases, V lost 3 bases, and 2 bases had no gene match. CDR3 size: 14 residues. Assay used: immunoSEQ multiplex PCR; TCRdb lists only in-frame clones, some missing. The table records approximately 50,000 clones, 75% to 85% of them present only once. The gene calls are TRBV7-2 and TRBJ1-4; 8 bases map to TRBD1. This specimen was CD4+ T cells from PBMCs cultured with HCoV-OC43 spike peptides, taken before COVID-19 vaccination. Sample subset: HCoV-OC43 spike overlapping peptide pool stimulation. This clonotype was obtained from a human donor who received a COVID-19 vaccine. This CDR3 reads CASSFRTGNEKLFF. The CDR3 nucleotides read TGTGCCAGCAGCTTCCGGACAGGGAATGAAAAACTGTTTTTT.